Presented here are 21 T cell receptor beta chains from one specimen sequenced in a study of tumor-infiltrating lymphocytes in primary liver carcinoma. Bulk tissue was left unsorted, and RNA and DNA were co-extracted from around 18-30 mg of it. Priming with a constant-region primer yielded TCR beta cDNA from about 450 ng total RNA. Three nested multiplex PCR rounds, a slightly modified ARM-PCR, produced the libraries for TCR beta. Primers for the first two PCR rounds were TRBV1-TRBV30 forward primers and a C-beta reverse primer (approximately 9 cycles per round). TCRdb ran MiXCR on the multiplex PCR reads and lists one entry per CDR3 protein. This table has about 120,000 distinct CDR3 sequences, roughly 70% appearing once. Sequenced material: tumor-adjacent normal liver tissue. These receptors all come from an older woman with primary liver carcinoma and hepatitis B virus infection.

For this clonotype: Its ends do not fully match the called genes, so a read error is possible. The chain joins TRBV12-3 or TRBV12-4 to TRBJ2-1; D unclear. This CDR3 comprises 11 residues. DNA for the CDR3: TGTGACAGCAGTGCCTTTACTGTAGAGTTCTTC. Translated, it gives CDSSAFTVEFF.

As for this clonotype: The junction does not match germline at one end; this may be a read error. The genes are TRBV4-2 and TRBJ2-7; perhaps TRBD1 as D (5 bases). The CDR3 is 15 amino acids. Germline CDR1 LGHNA, CDR2 YNFKEQ. As DNA, the CDR3 is TGTGCCAGCAGCCAAAATCAGGGTCCTTCCTACGGGCAGTACTTC. This codes for CASSQNQGPSYGQYF.

J is TRBJ2-1 and V is TRBV29-1, with 8 nucleotides matching TRBD2. CDR3 length: 14 residues. Germline loops: CDR1 SQVTM, CDR2 ANQGSEA. The CDR3 region has the DNA TGCAACGCCGAACCTGGGACTAGTCTCAATGAGCAGTTCTTC. This sequence encodes CNAEPGTSLNEQFF.

As concerns this clonotype: A junction end diverges from the germline sequence, so it may reflect a read error. The genes are TRBV7-9 and TRBJ2-3; unclear D gene. The CDR3 has 15 residues. Germline V gene data show CDR1 as SEHNR and CDR2 as FQNEAQ (reference sequence). The chain's CDR3 is CASSLKIGNTDTQYF. The CDR3 DNA is TGCGCCAGCAGCTTAAAGATCGGTAACACAGATACGCAGTATTTT.

The sample holds a few counts of this clonotype. A much larger clone sits a single nucleotide away, making a read error possible. The conserved final phenylalanine or tryptophan is absent from the CDR3, which likely points to a read error. V gene TRBV5-4 combines with J gene TRBJ2-2; D may be TRBD2 (5 bases). This CDR3 comprises 16 residues. Trimming shortened V by 5 bases and J by 5 bases, and 19 bases separated the two germline ends. Germline V gene sequence: CDR1 SGHNT, CDR2 YYREEE (reference sequence). The CDR3 here is CASSTGLLSGTGELFS. The CDR3 DNA reads as TGTGCCAGCAGTACCGGACTTCTCTCGGGGACCGGGGAGCTGTTTTCT.

On this clonotype: A read error may account for a junction end that differs from germline. The chain has TRBV4-1 and TRBJ1-5; D gene ambiguous. The CDR3 spans 15 residues. Germline CDR1 MGHRA, CDR2 YSYEKL. Here the CDR3 reads CASSPPWYSNQPQDF. CDR3 nucleotides: TGCGCCAGCAGCCCCCCGTGGTATAGCAATCAGCCCCAGGATTTT.

The chain couples TRBV10-3 to TRBJ2-3, with TRBD2 as a possible D gene (5 bases). The length of the CDR3 is 17 residues. Deletions cut 11 bases from V and 5 bases from J, with 29 bases between. CDR1 is ENHRY, CDR2 SYGVKD, per germline. CDR3 sequence: CAFNESRLQAERDTQYF. The CDR3 DNA is TGTGCCTTCAATGAGTCCCGCTTGCAAGCGGAACGAGATACGCAGTATTTT.

With regard to this clonotype: One end of the junction does not line up with germline, which may come from a read error. J is TRBJ2-2 and V is TRBV11-2; D perhaps matches TRBD1 (6 bases). The germline CDR1 and CDR2 sequences are SGHAT and FQNNGV. CDR3 size: 17 residues. CDR3: CASSLDHRGRDTWELFF. The CDR3 DNA sequence: TGTGCCAGCAGCTTAGATCATCGGGGTAGGGACACCTGGGAGCTGTTTTTT. Based on the CDR3 plus reference TRBV11-2 and TRBJ2-2, the full variable domain is EAGVAQSPRYKIIEKRQSVAFWCNPISGHATLYWYQQILGQGPKLLIQFQNNGVVDDSQLPKDRFSAERLKGVDSTLKIQPAKLEDSAVYLCASSLDHRGRDTWELFFGEGSRLTVL.

Concerning this clonotype: A single base separates this from a much larger clone, so it may be a read error. The V and J genes are TRBV7-9 and TRBJ2-6, with TRBD1 as a possible D gene (6 bases). Trimming left V 5 bases short and J 3 bases short, with 20 bases between. Looked up from germline, CDR1 is SEHNR and CDR2 is FQNEAQ (reference sequence). This CDR3 has 18 amino acids. In DNA form, the CDR3 reads TGTGCCAGCAGCACTACCCAGGGGATGATTTGTGGGGCCAACGTCCTGACTTTC. Translated: CASSTTQGMICGANVLTF.

The genes are TRBV6-5 and TRBJ2-3; 7 bases map to TRBD2. Trimming at V came to 0 bases and at J to 12 bases, leaving 21 bases not matched to a gene. Per germline, CDR1 MNHEY and CDR2 SVGAGI. The CDR3 sequence is 18 residues long. This chain's CDR3 is CASSYSYPGTTTTDAQYF. The CDR3 DNA is TGTGCCAGCAGTTACTCCTATCCCGGGACTACTACCACAGATGCACAGTATTTT.

This clonotype has at least ten counts. The chain couples TRBV7-9 to TRBJ2-7; perhaps TRBD2 as D (6 bases). The V and J ends lost 5 bases and 2 bases respectively, with 13 bases between them. CDR1 is SEHNR, CDR2 FQNEAQ, per germline (reference sequence). This CDR3 contains 14 residues. The CDR3 spells CASSSSGKTYEQYF. As DNA, the CDR3 is TGTGCCAGCAGCAGTAGCGGCAAGACCTACGAGCAGTACTTC. The full variable domain, completed using reference TRBV7-9 and TRBJ2-7, is DTGVSQNPRHKITKRGQNVTFRCDPISEHNRLYWYRQTLGQGPEFLTYFQNEAQLEKSRLLSDRFSAERPKGSFSTLEIQRTEQGDSAMYLCASSSSGKTYEQYFGPGTRLTVT.

With respect to this clonotype: The conserved phenylalanine or tryptophan is not found at the CDR3 terminus, so this likely reflects a read error. No DNA is shown, since the ends of the CDR3 on it are uncertain; the CDR3 is the one TCRdb lists. CDR3 region: CASSLGPYEEYI. The chain has TRBV13 and TRBJ2-7. Per germline, CDR1 PRHDT and CDR2 FYEKMQ (reference sequence). Both ends counted, the CDR3 spans 12 residues.

This clonotype has a single count. Just one base apart from a much larger clone, this may be a read error. The V and J genes are TRBV5-1 and TRBJ1-2, with a tentative D call TRBD1 (5 bases). Germline lookup yields CDR1 SGHRS and CDR2 YFSETQ. The CDR3 has 14 amino acids. The CDR3 sequence: CAGSLGESRYGYTF. The CDR3, as DNA: TGCGCCGGCAGCTTGGGGGAATCACGGTATGGCTACACCTTC.

Concerning this clonotype itself: Since no conserved phenylalanine or tryptophan closes the CDR3, a read error is the likely cause. The DNA for the CDR3 is TGTGCCAGCAGTTTGGGAGATACACAGTATTTA. This encodes CASSLGDTQYL. The genes are TRBV11-2 and TRBJ2-3; tentative D call: TRBD2 (5 bases). The CDR3 extends over 11 amino acids. The germline V gene encodes CDR1 SGHAT and CDR2 FQNNGV.

This clonotype was observed many times. The chain links TRBV28 to TRBJ1-1; 9 bases match TRBD1. Germline values: CDR1 MDHEN, CDR2 SYDVKM. The J segment lost 4 bases and the V segment lost 6 bases, leaving 6 bases of the junction unmatched. This CDR3 comprises 14 residues. The CDR3 region is CASRRQGGSTEAFF. CDR3 sequence (DNA): TGTGCCAGCAGGCGACAGGGGGGAAGCACTGAAGCTTTCTTT.

To note about this clonotype: One junction end disagrees with the germline gene, perhaps due to a read error. V is TRBV6-5 and J is TRBJ2-7; D could derive from TRBD1 or TRBD2 (5 bases each). Germline CDR1 and CDR2: MNHEY and SVGAGI. The CDR3 has 15 amino acids. The DNA of the CDR3 is TGTGCCAACAGTTACTCTAACGACGGGACCTACGAACAGTACTTC. It translates to CANSYSNDGTYEQYF.

This clonotype was detected many times. This sequence joins TRBV28 and TRBJ1-4, with D unclear. There are 15 residues in the CDR3. V lost 7 bases and J 4 bases, leaving 16 bases between the germline ends. CDR1 MDHEN and CDR2 SYDVKM come from the germline V gene. The CDR3 DNA follows: TGTGCCAGCATTCCCACGGGATATTATAATGAAAAACTGTTTTTT. Translated: CASIPTGYYNEKLFF.

This clonotype was observed once. One junction end disagrees with the germline gene, perhaps due to a read error. This chain uses TRBV5-1 with TRBJ1-4, with TRBD1 matching over 10 bases. Germline V gene sequence: CDR1 SGHRS, CDR2 YFSETQ. This CDR3 has 18 amino acids. CDR3 in amino acids: CASSRGGTGAPTSEKLFF. The CDR3 region has the DNA TGCGCCAGCAGCCGAGGGGGGACAGGGGCACCAACTAGTGAAAAACTGTTTTTT.

V usage is TRBV5-5 and J usage is TRBJ2-1; the match to TRBD1 covers 8 bases. CDR1 and CDR2 (germline): SGHKS, YYEKEE (reference sequence). The CDR3 consists of 14 residues. This CDR3 reads CVISLDRGNNEQFF. For the CDR3, the DNA is TGTGTCATCAGCCTTGACAGGGGCAACAATGAGCAGTTCTTC.

About this clonotype: At one boundary the junction diverges from the germline segment, which might be a read error. The chain links TRBV5-1 to TRBJ2-2, with 8 bases lining up with TRBD1. This CDR3 region has 18 residues. The germline V gene encodes CDR1 SGHRS and CDR2 YFSETQ. CDR3 nucleotides: TGCGCCAGCAGCTTCCTATCCACGGGACAGGTGACGGCCGGGGAGCTTTTTTTT. Translating gives CASSFLSTGQVTAGELFF.

Points on this clonotype: A much larger clonotype is one base distant, so this may be a read error. The chain couples TRBV5-6 to TRBJ2-2; 9 bases line up with TRBD2. Germline CDR1 SGHDT, CDR2 YYEEEE. The CDR3 is made up of 16 amino acids. The CDR3 region has the DNA TGTGCCAGCAGCCGCGGCGGGGGGGCGAACACCGGGGAGCCGTTTTTT. Translating it yields CASSRGGGANTGEPFF. Full variable domain (rest looked up from reference TRBV5-6 and TRBJ2-2): DAGVTQSPTHLIKTRGQQVTLRCSPKSGHDTVSWYQQALGQGPQFIFQYYEEEERQRGNFPDRFSGHQFPNYSSELNVNALLLGDSALYLCASSRGGGANTGEPFFGEGSRLTVL.